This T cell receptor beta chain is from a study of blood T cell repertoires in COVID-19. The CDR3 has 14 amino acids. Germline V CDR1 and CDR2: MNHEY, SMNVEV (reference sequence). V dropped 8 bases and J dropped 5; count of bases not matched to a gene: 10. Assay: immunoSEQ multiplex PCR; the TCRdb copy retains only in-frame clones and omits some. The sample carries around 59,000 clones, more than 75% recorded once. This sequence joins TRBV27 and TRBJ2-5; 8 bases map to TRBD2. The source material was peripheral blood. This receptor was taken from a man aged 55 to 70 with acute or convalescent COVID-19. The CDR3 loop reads CASAWFGGAETQYF. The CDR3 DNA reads TGTGCCAGCGCCTGGTTCGGGGGGGCGGAGACCCAGTACTTC.